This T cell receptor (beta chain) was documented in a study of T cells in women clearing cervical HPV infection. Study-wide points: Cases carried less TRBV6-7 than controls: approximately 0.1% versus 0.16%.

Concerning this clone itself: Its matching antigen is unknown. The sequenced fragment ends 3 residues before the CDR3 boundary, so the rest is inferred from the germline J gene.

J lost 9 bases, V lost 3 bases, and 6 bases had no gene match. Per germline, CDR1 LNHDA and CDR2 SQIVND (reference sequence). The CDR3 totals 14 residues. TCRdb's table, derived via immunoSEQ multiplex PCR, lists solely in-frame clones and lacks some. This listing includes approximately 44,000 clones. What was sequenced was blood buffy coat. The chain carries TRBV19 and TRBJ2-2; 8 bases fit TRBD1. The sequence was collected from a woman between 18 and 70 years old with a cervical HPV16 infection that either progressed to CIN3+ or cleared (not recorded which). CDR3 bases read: TGTGCCAGTAGTATCAGGGGGCCAAACCGGGAG. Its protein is CASSIRGPNRE. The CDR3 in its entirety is CASSIRGPNRELFF.